Presented here are 23 T cell receptor beta chains from one specimen sequenced in a study of molecular identifiers for immune sequencing clone quantification. MiXCR was run by TCRdb on the PCR reads, yielding one entry per CDR3 protein. Of about 640,000 distinct CDR3 sequences listed, 15% to 20% are singletons. Sequencing was carried out using naive CD8+ T cells from blood, with Jurkat cell RNA spiked in. The subset was: FACS-sorted CD8+CD4-CCR7+CD45RA+ naive T cells. These TCRs come from a human donor in good health. Some libraries in this study had Jurkat cell RNA spiked in.

The sample holds a few counts of this clonotype. This chain uses TRBV27 with TRBJ2-7; D gene ambiguous. Germline loops: CDR1 MNHEY, CDR2 SMNVEV (reference sequence). The CDR3 has 14 amino acids. Trimming took 2 bases from V and 0 from J, leaving 8 bases between them. The DNA of the CDR3 is TGTGCCAGCAGTTTAGAGGTGAGCTCCTACGAGCAGTACTTC. Its protein product is CASSLEVSSYEQYF.

Details on this clonotype: One base away lies a much larger clone, so this may be a sequencing read error. The V and J genes are TRBV23-1 and TRBJ2-7; D not resolved. TRBV23-1 is identified as an open reading frame with a role that is uncertain. The CDR3 has 15 amino acids. The V and J ends lost 6 bases and 9 bases respectively, with 24 bases between them. The CDR3 sequence: CASSQGQVPEDGQYF. In DNA form, the CDR3 reads TGCGCCAGCAGCCAAGGGCAGGTCCCAGAAGACGGGCAGTACTTC.

This clonotype was picked up a small number of times. The gene calls are TRBV5-8 and TRBJ1-2, with D perhaps TRBD1 (6 bases). The CDR3 runs 17 residues. Per the germline V gene, CDR1 is SGHTS and CDR2 is YDEGEE. Trimming took 3 bases from V and 4 from J, leaving 22 bases between them. The CDR3 spells CASSWRTAGATIYGYTF. The CDR3 DNA is TGTGCCAGCAGCTGGAGGACAGCCGGCGCGACAATCTATGGCTACACCTTC.

This clonotype was recorded many times. J is TRBJ2-3 and V is TRBV9, with D perhaps being TRBD1 or TRBD2 (5 bases each). The CDR3 spans 14 residues. Germline V gene sequence: CDR1 SGDLS, CDR2 YYNGEE. The ends were cut back, 1 base at V and 2 bases at J, with 8 bases in the middle. CDR3 protein: CASSVLGTTDTQYF. The CDR3 DNA reads as TGTGCCAGCAGCGTACTGGGGACCACAGATACGCAGTATTTT.

The chain combines TRBV20-1 with TRBJ2-3; TRBD2 agrees at 10 bases. From germline, CDR1 is DFQATT and CDR2 SNEGSKA (reference sequence). The V gene end was trimmed by 5 bases and the J gene end by 3 bases; junction bases not matched to a gene: 11. This CDR3 contains 16 residues. Here the CDR3 DNA reads TGCAGTGCTCCCCACCGTGAGCGGGAGGGAACAGATACGCAGTATTTT. Translated, it gives CSAPHREREGTDTQYF.

Many counts were recorded for this clonotype. The rearrangement links TRBV6-1 to TRBJ2-3; no definite D call. The CDR3 covers 16 residues. Germline-derived CDR1 and CDR2 are MNHNS and SASEGT. Trimming took 2 bases from V and 2 from J, leaving 14 bases between them. CDR3 protein: CASSESSLRYTDTQYF. CDR3 coding DNA: TGTGCCAGCAGTGAATCGAGCTTGAGATACACAGATACGCAGTATTTT.

This clonotype was observed a few times. This sequence may be a read error, since a much larger clone differs from it by one base. The V gene is TRBV5-5, the J gene TRBJ1-5; D call uncertain. The CDR3 runs 15 residues. From germline, CDR1 is SGHKS and CDR2 YYEKEE (reference sequence). CDR3 DNA sequence: TGTGCCAGCAGCTTGGCCGGGAGGAGCAATCAGCTCCAGCATTTT. Translation: CASSLAGRSNQLQHF.

This clonotype was found a few times. This sequence joins TRBV7-9 and TRBJ2-1; TRBD2 agrees at 11 bases. The V and J ends lost 5 bases and 0 bases, in that order; junction bases with no gene match: 15. CDR3 length: 20 amino acids. Germline lookup yields CDR1 SEHNR and CDR2 FQNEAQ (reference sequence). The CDR3 loop reads CASSKGVVAGGTSSYNEQFF. The CDR3 region has the DNA TGTGCCAGCAGCAAAGGGGTGGTAGCGGGAGGGACGAGCTCCTACAATGAGCAGTTCTTC.

There are a few counts of this clonotype. V gene TRBV9 combines with J gene TRBJ2-1; D may be TRBD2 (5 bases). Germline values: CDR1 SGDLS, CDR2 YYNGEE. The V end was cut by 4 bases, the J end by 0 bases, with 23 bases between. The CDR3 length is 19 residues. The CDR3 DNA is TGTGCCAGCAGCTCGGTGGGGAGTATCGCGGTCAGCTCCTACAATGAGCAGTTCTTC. Its translation: CASSSVGSIAVSSYNEQFF. Using reference TRBV9 and TRBJ2-1 for the parts outside the CDR3, the full variable domain is DSGVTQTPKHLITATGQRVTLRCSPRSGDLSVYWYQQSLDQGLQFLIQYYNGEERAKGNILERFSAQQFPDLHSELNLSSLELGDSALYFCASSSVGSIAVSSYNEQFFGPGTRLTVL.

This clonotype was found once. The chain recombines TRBV27 with TRBJ1-5; D gene unclear. V lost 5 bases to trimming and J lost 0 bases, with 14 bases between them. The length of the CDR3 is 16 residues. Germline CDR1 and CDR2: MNHEY and SMNVEV (reference sequence). The CDR3 DNA sequence: TGTGCCAGCAGTCCGAAGGCGGCCTATAGCAATCAGCCCCAGCATTTT. Translating gives CASSPKAAYSNQPQHF.

This clonotype was seen repeatedly, ten times or more. The rearrangement joins TRBV3-1 to TRBJ2-3; 8 bases agree with TRBD2. CDR1 and CDR2 from the germline V gene are LGHDT and YNNKEL (reference sequence). Losses at the gene ends were 1 base for V and 5 bases for J; bases not matched to a gene: 14. This CDR3 spans 18 amino acids. CDR3 DNA sequence: TGTGCCAGCAGCCAAGTGGCGGGAGGCCGGACTACCCGAGATACGCAGTATTTT. Protein sequence: CASSQVAGGRTTRDTQYF.

The rearrangement links TRBV6-2 or TRBV6-3 to TRBJ1-1; D unresolved. There are 14 residues in the CDR3. V was clipped by 2 bases and J by 1 base, with 8 bases between them. Germline V gene sequence: CDR1 MNHEY, CDR2 SVGEGT. The CDR3 protein is CASSYTTPNTEAFF. The CDR3, as DNA: TGTGCCAGCAGTTACACGACACCGAACACTGAAGCTTTCTTT.

This clonotype was observed at least ten times. The J gene is TRBJ2-5, the V gene TRBV20-1, with 8 bases lining up with TRBD2. CDR3 size: 15 residues. Germline loops: CDR1 DFQATT, CDR2 SNEGSKA (reference sequence). The V and J ends lost 0 bases and 4 bases, in that order; junction bases with no gene match: 7. The CDR3, as DNA: TGCAGTGCTAGAGATGATAGCGGGGATTTAGAGACCCAGTACTTC. Translation: CSARDDSGDLETQYF.

About this clonotype: This may stem from a read error, because a much larger clone lies one nucleotide away. This chain joins TRBV20-1 and TRBJ1-1, with D perhaps matching TRBD1 (5 bases). The length of the CDR3 is 15 residues. CDR1 is DFQATT, CDR2 SNEGSKA, per germline (reference sequence). Written as DNA, the CDR3 is TGCAGTGCGGGGGGACCGATTCTTATGAACACTGGAGCTTTCTTT. Its protein product is CSAGGPILMNTGAFF.

This clonotype was observed at least ten times. This chain uses TRBV19 with TRBJ2-7; D perhaps matches TRBD2 (5 bases). CDR3 size: 13 residues. Germline CDR1 and CDR2: LNHDA and SQIVND (reference sequence). V shed 4 bases and J shed 3 bases, with 10 bases lying between them. The CDR3 coding sequence is TGTGCCAGTAGTAATCCGGGGTACTACGAGCAGTACTTC. It is translated as CASSNPGYYEQYF. Looking up the rest from reference TRBV19 and TRBJ2-7 gives the full variable domain: DGGITQSPKYLFRKEGQNVTLSCEQNLNHDAMYWYRQDPGQGLRLIYYSQIVNDFQKGDIAEGYSVSREKKESFPLTVTSAQKNPTAFYLCASSNPGYYEQYFGPGTRLTVT.

In regard to this clonotype: Just one base apart from a much larger clone, this may be a read error. V usage is TRBV13 and J usage is TRBJ1-2; TRBD1 agrees at 11 bases. Germline-derived CDR1 and CDR2 are PRHDT and FYEKMQ (reference sequence). CDR3 size: 15 residues. J gave up 7 bases and V 6 bases, and 10 bases lay outside the gene matches. CDR3 bases: TGTGCCAGCAGTCAAGGGACAGGGGGAGGCAGTGGCTACACCTTC. Its protein product is CASSQGTGGGSGYTF.

DNA of the CDR3: TGTGCCAGCAGTTTGGCGGACACAATATACGAGCAGTACTTC. This sequence encodes CASSLADTIYEQYF. The rearrangement uses TRBV6-5 and TRBJ2-7, with a tentative D call TRBD1 (5 bases). Germline-derived CDR1 and CDR2 are MNHEY and SVGAGI. Trimming removed 4 bases from V and 4 bases from J, with 14 bases in between. This CDR3 contains 14 residues.

The rearrangement joins TRBV20-1 to TRBJ2-1, with TRBD2 matching 7 bases. Trimming at V came to 3 bases and at J to 4 bases, leaving 9 bases not matched to a gene. The CDR3 runs to 15 residues. CDR1 and CDR2 (germline): DFQATT, SNEGSKA (reference sequence). The CDR3 DNA reads TGCAGTGCTAGCGCAGAGCTAGCGGCTTACAATGAGCAGTTCTTC. This gives the protein CSASAELAAYNEQFF.

A remark on this clonotype: This CDR3 fails to terminate in the conserved phenylalanine or tryptophan, so it likely reflects a read error. The chain joins TRBV29-1 to TRBJ1-1, with TRBD1 matching 8 bases. The CDR3 contains 13 residues. With 7 bases clipped from V and 3 bases from J, the junction kept 7 bases outside the gene matches. Germline V lookup: CDR1 SQVTM, CDR2 ANQGSEA. CDR3 in amino acids: CSALTGDYTEAFS. The DNA for the CDR3 is TGCAGCGCTTTGACAGGGGACTACACTGAAGCTTTCTCT.

This clonotype has ten or more counts. This rearrangement joins TRBV9 to TRBJ1-6; the D gene is possibly TRBD1 (5 bases). CDR1 and CDR2 from the germline V gene are SGDLS and YYNGEE. This CDR3 has 12 residues. The V and J ends lost 3 bases and 13 bases respectively, with 11 bases between them. CDR3: CASSAGGGPLHF. The CDR3 bases are TGTGCCAGCAGCGCGGGGGGGGGTCCCCTCCACTTT.

This clonotype was seen more than once but under ten times. The chain joins TRBV25-1 to TRBJ2-5; tentatively, D is TRBD1 or TRBD2 (5 bases each). This CDR3 contains 12 residues. Germline assignment: CDR1 MGHDK and CDR2 SYGVNS. Deletions cut 3 bases from V and 5 bases from J, with 7 bases between. CDR3 sequence: CASSDREETQYF. The CDR3 nucleotides are TGTGCCAGCAGTGACAGGGAGGAGACCCAGTACTTC.

Turning to this clonotype: A read error may be the cause here, since a much bigger clone is one base away. The genes are TRBV9 and TRBJ1-5; D remains unclear. CDR1 SGDLS and CDR2 YYNGEE come from the germline V gene. This CDR3 region has 10 residues. The germline V and J ends were trimmed by 4 bases and 10 bases, with 6 bases remaining between them. In DNA, the CDR3 is TGTGCCAGCAGCCCGATACCCCAGCATTTT. Its translation is CASSPIPQHF.

The V gene is TRBV5-5, the J gene TRBJ1-2; D remains unclear. The CDR3 has 12 residues. V lost 1 base and J lost 3, with 4 bases in between. Germline CDR1 is SGHKS and CDR2 is YYEKEE (reference sequence). CDR3 residues: CASSLYDYGYTF. The CDR3 DNA sequence: TGTGCCAGCAGCTTGTACGACTATGGCTACACCTTC.